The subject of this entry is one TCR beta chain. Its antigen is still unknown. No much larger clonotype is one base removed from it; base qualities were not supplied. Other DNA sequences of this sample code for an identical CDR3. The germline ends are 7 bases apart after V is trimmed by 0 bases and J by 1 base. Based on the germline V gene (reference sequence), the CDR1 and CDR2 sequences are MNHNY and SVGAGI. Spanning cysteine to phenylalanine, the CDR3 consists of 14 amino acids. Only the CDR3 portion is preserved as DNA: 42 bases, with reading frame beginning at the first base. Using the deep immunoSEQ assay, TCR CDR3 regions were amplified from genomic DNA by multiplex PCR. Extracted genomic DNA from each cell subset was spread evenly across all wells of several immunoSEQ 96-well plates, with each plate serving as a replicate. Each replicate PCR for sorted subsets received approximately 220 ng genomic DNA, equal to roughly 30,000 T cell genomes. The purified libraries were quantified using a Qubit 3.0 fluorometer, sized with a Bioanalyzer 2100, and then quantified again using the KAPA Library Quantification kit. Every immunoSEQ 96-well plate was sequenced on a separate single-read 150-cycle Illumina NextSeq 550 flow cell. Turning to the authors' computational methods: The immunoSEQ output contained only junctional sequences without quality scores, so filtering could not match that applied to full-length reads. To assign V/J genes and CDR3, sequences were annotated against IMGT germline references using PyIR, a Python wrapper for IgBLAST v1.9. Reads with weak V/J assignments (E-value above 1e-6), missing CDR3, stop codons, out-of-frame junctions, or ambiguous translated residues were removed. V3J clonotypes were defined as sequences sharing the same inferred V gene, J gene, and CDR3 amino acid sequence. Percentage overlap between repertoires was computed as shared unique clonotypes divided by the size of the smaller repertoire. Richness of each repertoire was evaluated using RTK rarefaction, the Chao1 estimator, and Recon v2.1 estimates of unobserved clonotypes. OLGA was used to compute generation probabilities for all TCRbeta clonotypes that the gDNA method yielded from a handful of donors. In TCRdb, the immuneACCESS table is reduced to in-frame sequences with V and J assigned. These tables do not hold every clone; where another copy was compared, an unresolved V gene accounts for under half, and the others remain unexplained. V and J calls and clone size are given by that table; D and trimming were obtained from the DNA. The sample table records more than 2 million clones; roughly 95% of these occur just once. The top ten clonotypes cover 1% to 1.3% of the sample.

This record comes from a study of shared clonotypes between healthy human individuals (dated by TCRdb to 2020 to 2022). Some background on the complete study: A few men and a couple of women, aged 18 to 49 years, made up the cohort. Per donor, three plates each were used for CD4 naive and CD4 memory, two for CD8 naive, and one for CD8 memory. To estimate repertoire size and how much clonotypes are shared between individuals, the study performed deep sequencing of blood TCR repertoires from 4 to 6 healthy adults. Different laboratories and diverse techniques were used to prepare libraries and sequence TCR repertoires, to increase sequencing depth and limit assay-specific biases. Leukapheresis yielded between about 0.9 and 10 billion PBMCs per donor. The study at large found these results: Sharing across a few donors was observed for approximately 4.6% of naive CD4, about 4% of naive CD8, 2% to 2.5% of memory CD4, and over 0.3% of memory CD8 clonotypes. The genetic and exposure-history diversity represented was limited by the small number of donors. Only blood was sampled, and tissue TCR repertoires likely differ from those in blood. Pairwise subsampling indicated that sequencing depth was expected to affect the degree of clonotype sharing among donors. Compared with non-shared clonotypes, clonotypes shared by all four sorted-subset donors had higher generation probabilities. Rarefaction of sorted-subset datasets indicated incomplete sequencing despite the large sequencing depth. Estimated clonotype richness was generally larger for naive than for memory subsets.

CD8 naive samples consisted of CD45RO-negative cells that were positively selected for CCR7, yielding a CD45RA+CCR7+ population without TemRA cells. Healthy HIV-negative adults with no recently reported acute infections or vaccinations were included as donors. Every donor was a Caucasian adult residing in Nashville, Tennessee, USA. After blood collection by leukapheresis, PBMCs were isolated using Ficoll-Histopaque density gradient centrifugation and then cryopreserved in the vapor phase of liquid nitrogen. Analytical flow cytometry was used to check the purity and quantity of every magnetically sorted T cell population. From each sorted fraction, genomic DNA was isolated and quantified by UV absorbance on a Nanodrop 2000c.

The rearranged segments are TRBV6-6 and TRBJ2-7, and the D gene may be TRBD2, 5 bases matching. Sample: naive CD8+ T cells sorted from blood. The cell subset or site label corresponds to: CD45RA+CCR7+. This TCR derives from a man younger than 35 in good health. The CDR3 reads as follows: CASSYSGGSYEQYF. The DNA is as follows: TGTGCCAGCAGTTACTCGGGCGGGTCCTACGAGCAGTACTTC.